This record concerns one TCR beta chain sequence. The sample comes from a study of blood T cell repertoires in COVID-19. Across the whole study: Some COVID-19 samples were acute and others convalescent; all came from the United States, Italy and Spain.

Repertoires were generated with immunoSEQ multiplex PCR, while TCRdb's copy carries only in-frame clones and drops some. Among about 240,000 clones, roughly 80% were seen once, and the ten largest hold approximately 3.5%. V was pared by 0 bases and J by 8 bases, with 16 bases between. CDR3 length equals 15 residues. Germline CDR1 and CDR2: KGHSH and LQKENI. The TCR sequence derives from a woman between 18 and 30 years old with acute or convalescent COVID-19. V gene TRBV18 combines with J gene TRBJ1-2; the D is unclear. The sample taken for sequencing was peripheral blood. CDR3 sequence: CASSPPSIPYGGYTF. The CDR3 DNA reads as TGTGCCAGCTCACCACCGTCGATCCCTTACGGGGGCTACACCTTC.